Following are 7 T cell receptor beta chains from one sample sequenced in a study of early T cells in non-severe SARS-CoV-2 infection. MiXCR, run by TCRdb on the 5' RACE reads, gives a single entry per CDR3 protein. The repertoire holds 55,000 to 75,000 distinct CDR3 sequences, with over 4.5% as singletons. The material sequenced was whole blood, taken at baseline. The receptor set was obtained from an adult who was a healthcare worker with PCR-confirmed SARS-CoV-2 infection or an uninfected control (not recorded which).

As to this clonotype: The germline gene is not matched at one end of the junction; a read error may be the cause. The rearrangement uses TRBV10-1 and TRBJ2-7; 7 nucleotides line up with TRBD2. Looked up from germline, CDR1 is WNHNN and CDR2 is SYGVQD (reference sequence). The CDR3 is 14 residues long. This chain's CDR3 is CASSQASGSCEQYF. In DNA form, the CDR3 reads TGCGCCAGCAGCCAGGCTAGCGGCTCCTGCGAGCAGTACTTC.

This clonotype was picked up many times. The chain employs TRBV7-2 and TRBJ2-5; 14 nucleotides line up with TRBD2. This CDR3 comprises 16 residues. Per germline, CDR1 SGHTA and CDR2 FQGNSA. With V trimmed by 4 bases and J by 2 bases, 3 bases remained unmatched. CDR3 residues: CASSSGTSGSQETQYF. CDR3 nucleotide sequence: TGTGCCAGCAGCTCCGGGACTAGCGGGAGTCAAGAGACCCAGTACTTC.

The rearrangement joins TRBV5-1 to TRBJ2-6; 8 bases map to TRBD1. J gave up 0 bases and V 4 bases, and 3 bases lay outside the gene matches. The CDR3 is 16 amino acids. CDR1 is SGHRS, CDR2 YFSETQ, per germline. The CDR3 here is CASSGTGGSGANVLTF. The CDR3 bases are TGCGCCAGCAGCGGAACAGGGGGCTCTGGGGCCAACGTCCTGACTTTC. Full variable domain (remainder filled in from reference TRBV5-1 and TRBJ2-6): KAGVTQTPRYLIKTRGQQVTLSCSPISGHRSVSWYQQTPGQGLQFLFEYFSETQRNKGNFPGRFSGRQFSNSRSEMNVSTLELGDSALYLCASSGTGGSGANVLTFGAGSRLTVL.

In its sample, this clonotype was seen many times. The chain joins TRBV24-1 to TRBJ2-2, with D uncertain. The V gene lost 1 base and the J gene lost 6 bases, with 11 bases spanning the gap. Germline V gene lookup returns CDR1 KGHDR and CDR2 SFDVKD. The CDR3 consists of 15 residues. The DNA for the CDR3 is TGTGCCACCAGTGATTTCTCTGCGGTGGCCGGGGAGCTGTTTTTT. Amino acid sequence: CATSDFSAVAGELFF.

This clonotype was counted a few times. The chain uses TRBV27 and TRBJ2-2; unclear D gene. V was cut by 5 bases and J by 3 bases, with 7 bases left in between. The CDR3 totals 13 residues. Per germline, CDR1 MNHEY and CDR2 SMNVEV (reference sequence). This CDR3 is CASSPGDTGELFF. In nucleotides, the CDR3 is TGTGCCAGCAGTCCAGGCGACACCGGGGAGCTGTTTTTT.

V gene TRBV5-1 combines with J gene TRBJ1-1; no definite D call. Trimming pared 5 bases from V and 1 base from J, leaving 9 bases between. The germline V gene has CDR1 SGHRS and CDR2 YFSETQ. The CDR3 has 13 residues. The CDR3 reads CASRFDWNTEAFF. In DNA form, the CDR3 reads TGCGCCAGCAGATTCGACTGGAACACTGAAGCTTTCTTT.

This clonotype was seen a handful of times. This sequence joins TRBV2 and TRBJ1-4; 9 nucleotides agree with TRBD1. This CDR3 spans 13 amino acids. CDR1 is SNHLY and CDR2 is FYNNEI in the germline V gene. The junction had 5 bases not matched to a gene; V was cut back by 8 bases and J by 7 bases. The CDR3 sequence: CASRTGETEKLFF. In nucleotides, the CDR3 is TGTGCCAGCCGGACAGGGGAAACTGAAAAACTGTTTTTT.